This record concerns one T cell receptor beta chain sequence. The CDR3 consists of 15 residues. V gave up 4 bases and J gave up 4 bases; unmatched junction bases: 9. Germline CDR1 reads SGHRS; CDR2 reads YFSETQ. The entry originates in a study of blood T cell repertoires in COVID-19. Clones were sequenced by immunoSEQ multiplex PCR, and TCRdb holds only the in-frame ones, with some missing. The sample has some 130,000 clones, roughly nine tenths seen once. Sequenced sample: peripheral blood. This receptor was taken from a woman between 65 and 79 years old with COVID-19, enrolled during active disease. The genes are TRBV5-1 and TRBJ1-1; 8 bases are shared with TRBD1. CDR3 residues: CASSLTPTGGTEAFF. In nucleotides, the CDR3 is TGCGCCAGCAGCCTCACCCCCACAGGGGGCACTGAAGCTTTCTTT.